The rows below give T cell receptor beta chains drawn from one sample of a study of shared clonotypes between healthy human individuals. Method: immunoSEQ multiplex PCR; TCRdb's copy keeps in-frame clones and lacks some. The top ten hold approximately 0.36% of the sample, which has 2 million to 3 million clones, roughly 93% seen once. Sequencing input: naive CD4+ T cells from PBMCs. The receptors were gathered from a man younger than 30 in good health. Some clones in this sample may be carry-over from other donors' samples. The CDR3 runs from the conserved cysteine through the conserved F or W. A D gene is named only where the DNA matches it firmly. Clone size is not always given. Where it is, it says once, few, many or a class for expanded clones.

clone size: NA
D gene: NA
J gene: TRBJ1-5
V gene: TRBV28
CDR3 protein: CASNERQGSQPQHF
CDR3 DNA: TGTGCCAGCAACGAGCGGCAGGGTAGTCAGCCCCAGCATTTT

clone size: NA
D gene: NA
J gene: TRBJ1-1
V gene: TRBV18
CDR3 protein: CASSPGPGGTEAFF
CDR3 DNA: TGTGCCAGCTCACCAGGTCCGGGAGGGACTGAAGCTTTCTTT

clone size: NA
D gene: NA
J gene: TRBJ2-7
V gene: TRBV7-2
CDR3 protein: CASSPDRFRYEQYF
CDR3 DNA: TGTGCCAGCAGCCCTGACAGGTTTCGTTACGAGCAGTACTTC

clone size: NA
D gene: NA
J gene: TRBJ2-1
V gene: TRBV7-9
CDR3 protein: CASSLGGGLPGNEQFF
CDR3 DNA: TGTGCCAGCAGCTTAGGGGGGGGGCTCCCCGGGAATGAGCAGTTCTTC

clone size: few
D gene: TRBD1
J gene: TRBJ1-2
V gene: TRBV9
CDR3 protein: CASSGPQGGYGYTF
CDR3 DNA: TGTGCCAGCAGCGGCCCACAGGGGGGCTATGGCTACACCTTC

clone size: NA
D gene: NA
J gene: TRBJ2-1
V gene: TRBV27
CDR3 protein: CATAQHLSSYNEQFF
CDR3 DNA: TGTGCCACCGCACAACACCTGAGCTCCTACAATGAGCAGTTCTTC

clone size: NA
D gene: TRBD1
J gene: TRBJ2-5
V gene: TRBV18
CDR3 protein: CASSPRTGGTQETQYF
CDR3 DNA: TGTGCCAGCTCACCAAGGACAGGGGGCACCCAAGAGACCCAGTACTTC

clone size: NA
D gene: TRBD1
J gene: TRBJ2-7
V gene: TRBV9
CDR3 protein: CASSVGPGQLAYEQYF
CDR3 DNA: TGTGCCAGCAGCGTAGGGCCGGGACAGTTAGCCTACGAGCAGTACTTC

clone size: once
D gene: TRBD1
J gene: TRBJ2-5
V gene: TRBV11-1
CDR3 protein: CASSLLGQGDTQYF
CDR3 DNA: TGTGCCAGCAGCCTACTGGGACAGGGGGATACCCAGTACTTC

clone size: once
D gene: NA
J gene: TRBJ1-3
V gene: TRBV6-1
CDR3 protein: CASSERSGSSGNTIYF
CDR3 DNA: TGTGCCAGCAGTGAACGAAGCGGTTCCTCTGGAAACACCATATATTTT

clone size: NA
D gene: TRBD2
J gene: TRBJ2-7
V gene: TRBV9
CDR3 protein: CASSPEAGNYEQYF
CDR3 DNA: TGTGCCAGCAGCCCCGAAGCGGGAAACTACGAGCAGTACTTC

clone size: once
D gene: TRBD1
J gene: TRBJ1-2
V gene: TRBV25-1
CDR3 protein: CASSEFGTGGDYTF
CDR3 DNA: TGTGCCAGCAGTGAATTTGGGACAGGGGGAGACTACACCTTC

clone size: NA
D gene: NA
J gene: TRBJ2-6
V gene: TRBV27
CDR3 protein: CASMEGPMVGANVLTF
CDR3 DNA: TGTGCCAGCATGGAGGGCCCCATGGTTGGGGCCAACGTCCTGACTTTC

clone size: NA
D gene: TRBD2
J gene: TRBJ2-3
V gene: TRBV28
CDR3 protein: CASSLSSGRSADTQYF
CDR3 DNA: TGTGCCAGCAGCCTTTCTAGCGGGAGGTCCGCAGATACGCAGTATTTT

clone size: NA
D gene: NA
J gene: TRBJ2-1
V gene: TRBV27
CDR3 protein: CASSLIPRTYNEQFF
CDR3 DNA: TGTGCCAGCAGTCTTATCCCAAGGACCTACAATGAGCAGTTCTTC

clone size: NA
D gene: NA
J gene: TRBJ2-4
V gene: TRBV5-1
CDR3 protein: CASSLGGKNIQYF
CDR3 DNA: TGCGCCAGCAGCCTAGGGGGGAAAAACATTCAGTACTTC

clone size: once
D gene: TRBD2
J gene: TRBJ2-7
V gene: TRBV7-6
CDR3 protein: CASSLTSGASYEQYF
CDR3 DNA: TGTGCCAGCAGCTTAACTAGCGGGGCCTCCTACGAGCAGTACTTC

clone size: NA
D gene: NA
J gene: TRBJ2-7
V gene: TRBV6-1
CDR3 protein: CASSEIRWNSYEQYF
CDR3 DNA: TGTGCCAGCAGTGAGATTCGTTGGAACTCCTACGAGCAGTACTTC

clone size: NA
D gene: TRBD2
J gene: TRBJ2-7
V gene: TRBV6-5
CDR3 protein: CASSYSGLAGVGEQYF
CDR3 DNA: TGTGCCAGCAGTTACTCGGGACTAGCGGGAGTGGGGGAGCAGTACTTC

clone size: NA
D gene: NA
J gene: TRBJ1-1
V gene: TRBV29-1
CDR3 protein: CSVEEVGTEAFF
CDR3 DNA: TGCAGCGTTGAAGAGGTAGGGACTGAAGCTTTCTTT

clone size: NA
D gene: NA
J gene: TRBJ1-1
V gene: TRBV18
CDR3 protein: CASSPRRDTEAFF
CDR3 DNA: TGTGCCAGCTCACCACGACGGGACACTGAAGCTTTCTTT

clone size: NA
D gene: NA
J gene: TRBJ1-1
V gene: TRBV15
CDR3 protein: CATSRGSGSGGTEAFF
CDR3 DNA: TGTGCCACCAGCAGAGGTTCTGGATCTGGGGGAACTGAAGCTTTCTTT

clone size: NA
D gene: NA
J gene: TRBJ1-5
V gene: TRBV6-1
CDR3 protein: CASSEGSAGDQPQHF
CDR3 DNA: TGTGCCAGCAGTGAAGGGTCGGCAGGGGACCAGCCCCAGCATTTT